This T cell receptor beta chain was identified in a study of cytomegalovirus exposure and HLA in healthy donors. General study results and limits: TCR beta chain V- and J-gene trimming was linked, in a later analysis, to a missense variant in DCLRE1C. Common viral pathogens seemed, in a later analysis, to connect with several of the most significant clusters.

As for this clone: What it binds is unknown.

The primer mix had 60 Vbeta and 13 Jbeta primers. Authors' processing steps: Among the unique TCR beta chains that a later analysis counted, about 81 million in all, 9.5 million to 12 million were shared. TCRdb keeps only in-frame clones here, not all; method: immunoSEQ multiplex PCR. V, J and clone size were drawn from that table, and D and trimming were deduced from the DNA. In all, the sample yields 140,000 to 150,000 clones. With 6 bases clipped from V and 7 bases from J, the junction kept 9 bases outside the gene matches. The CDR3 is made up of 15 amino acids. Per the germline V gene, CDR1 is MNHNY and CDR2 is SVGAGI (reference sequence).

This rearrangement joins TRBV6-6 to TRBJ1-4; the match to TRBD1 covers 9 bases. The source material was PBMCs. The origin of this receptor is a woman in her forties or fifties in good health and CMV-seronegative. Here the CDR3 DNA reads TGTGCCAGCAGGCACGGGACAGGGAGGCTTGAAAAACTGTTTTTT. Translating it yields CASRHGTGRLEKLFF.